Listed below are T cell receptor beta chains from one sample, sequenced in a study of CD8+CD57+ T cells in acquired aplastic anemia. TCRdb ran MiXCR on the reads and lists one entry per CDR3 protein. The data hold fewer than 250,000 distinct CDR3 sequences, with around 45% observed a single time. Material for sequencing was sorted CD4+, CD8+, or CD8+CD57+ T cells (not recorded which) from PBMCs. These TCRs come from a human donor with aplastic anemia. Both conserved end residues are part of each CDR3. D genes are given only for firm matches. Not every row has a clone size; where given, it reads once, few, many or a size class.

TRBJ1-2,.,TRBV14,.,TGTGCCAGCAGCAGGGGTCTGGACTATGGCTACACCTTC,CASSRGLDYGYTF
TRBJ2-7,.,TRBV7-9,.,TGTGCCAGCAACGAACTCGGACAGACCTACGAGCAGTACTTC,CASNELGQTYEQYF
TRBJ2-6,.,TRBV15,.,TGTGCCACCAGCAGAGAACGGGGCTCTGGGGCCAACGTCCTGACTTTC,CATSRERGSGANVLTF
TRBJ2-7,.,TRBV7-2,.,TGTGCCTGGGATGGGGTCCTCTACGGGCAGTACTTC,CAWDGVLYGQYF
TRBJ1-2,.,TRBV10-3,.,TGTGCCATCAGTGTACAGAACGCTAACTATGGCTACACCTTC,CAISVQNANYGYTF
TRBJ2-7,TRBD2,TRBV6-4,.,TGTGCCAGCAGTGTCGATCCTAGCGGGACCTACGAGCAGTACTTC,CASSVDPSGTYEQYF
TRBJ1-2,.,TRBV15,.,TGTGCCACCAGCAGAGATGAGTATGGCTACACCTTC,CATSRDEYGYTF
TRBJ1-2,TRBD1,TRBV12-3/TRBV12-4,many,TGTGCCAGCAGTAGGGACAGGGCATCCTATGGCTACACCTTC,CASSRDRASYGYTF
TRBJ1-1,TRBD1,TRBV19,.,TGTGCCAGTAGTATGGGGAGGGGCGCGGGACAGGTGACTGAAGCTTTCTTT,CASSMGRGAGQVTEAFF
TRBJ1-1,.,TRBV24-1,.,TGTGCCACCAGTGCAAGGGGGAGCACTGAAGCTTTCTTT,CATSARGSTEAFF
TRBJ2-3,TRBD2,TRBV5-1,many,TGCGCCAGCAGCTTGGGGCGGGAGCGCACACATACGCAGTATTTT,CASSLGRERTHTQYF
TRBJ1-5,.,TRBV15,.,TGTGCCACCAGCAGCCAAGGTGGTAATCAGCCCCAGCATTTT,CATSSQGGNQPQHF
TRBJ2-7,.,TRBV7-2,.,TGTGCCAGCAGCTTAGCCGGGGACATAGCCTACGAGCAGTACTTC,CASSLAGDIAYEQYF
TRBJ1-2,TRBD1,TRBV24-1,.,TGTGCCACCAGTGATCGACAGGGTTATGGCTACACCTTC,CATSDRQGYGYTF
TRBJ1-1,.,TRBV9,many,TGTGCCAGCAGCGAGAGGGGGAACACTGAAGCTTTCTTT,CASSERGNTEAFF
TRBJ2-7,TRBD1,TRBV29-1,.,TGCAGCAGCCAAGATGGGACAGGGGGCTCCTACGAGCAGTACTTC,CSSQDGTGGSYEQYF
TRBJ2-1,.,TRBV12-3/TRBV12-4,.,TGTGCCAGCAGAGGGAGGGGGGGGTACAATGAGCAGTTCTTC,CASRGRGGYNEQFF
TRBJ2-1,.,TRBV27,few,TGTGCCAGCAGTTTATCGAGGGGGAATGAGCAGTTCTTC,CASSLSRGNEQFF
TRBJ2-7,.,TRBV20-1,.,.,CSAWGRGTGELYF
TRBJ2-7,TRBD1,TRBV24-1,.,TGTGCCACCAGTGATTCGTCGACAGGGGGCGACGAGCAGTACTTC,CATSDSSTGGDEQYF
TRBJ1-2,.,TRBV20-1,once,TGCAGTGCTAGGCTCCCTTCGCCCAGCGGCTACACCTTC,CSARLPSPSGYTF
TRBJ2-7,.,TRBV29-1,.,TGCAGCGTTGCGGTACTGGGGGGTGAGCAGTACTTC,CSVAVLGGEQYF
TRBJ2-7,.,TRBV19,many,TGTGCCAGTAGTATAGACGCGCGAAGCTCCTACGAGCAGTACTTC,CASSIDARSSYEQYF
TRBJ2-1,.,TRBV6-2/TRBV6-3,.,TGTGCCAGCAGTTATTGGGACGGGAGCCTCAATGAGCAGTTCTTC,CASSYWDGSLNEQFF
TRBJ1-1,TRBD1,TRBV4-3,.,TGCGCCAGCAGCCAAGATTTCGCCACAGGGGTTGGTGAAGCTTTCTTT,CASSQDFATGVGEAFF
TRBJ2-1,.,TRBV7-3,many,TGTGCCAGCAGCTTATATCATGGGAGACGGGGGAATGAGCAGTTCTTC,CASSLYHGRRGNEQFF
TRBJ2-3,.,TRBV12-3/TRBV12-4,many,TGTGCCAGCAGTTTAGGCGGGGCGGATACGCAGTATTTT,CASSLGGADTQYF
TRBJ1-3,TRBD1,TRBV19,.,TGTGCCAGTAGTCCCCAGACAGGGGGGCGAAACACCATATATTTT,CASSPQTGGRNTIYF
TRBJ1-1,.,TRBV6-1,few,TGTGCCAGCAGTGAGGGTTTGGCAGGGTCCGGGGTCGAAGCTTTCTTT,CASSEGLAGSGVEAFF
TRBJ1-3,.,TRBV6-5,few,TGTGCCAGCAGTTACTCGGGCTCAAATCGGGATTCGCCTGGAAACACCATATATTTT,CASSYSGSNRDSPGNTIYF
TRBJ1-1,.,TRBV6-4,.,TGTGCCATCAGTTCGATGGGGGGGCCGGGGACTGAAGCTTTCTTT,CAISSMGGPGTEAFF
TRBJ2-1,TRBD2,TRBV20-1,.,TGCAGTGCCCCGATCGGCGGGAGGGTTTATGAGCAGTTCTTC,CSAPIGGRVYEQFF
TRBJ2-7,TRBD1,TRBV29-1,.,TGCAGCGTTCCCTCTTACGGACAGGGGGCCTACGAGCAGTACTTC,CSVPSYGQGAYEQYF
TRBJ1-1,.,TRBV29-1,many,TGCAGCGTTGATGGGGTAGAGGGGGGCTCCACTGAAGCTTTCTTT,CSVDGVEGGSTEAFF
TRBJ2-7,TRBD2,TRBV11-2,many,TGTGCCAGTACCGAGACTAGCGGCTACGAGCAGTACTTC,CASTETSGYEQYF
TRBJ2-1,TRBD1,TRBV20-1,many,TGCAGTGCTAAATGGGACAGGGGAGCTTTGAGTGAGCAGTTCTTC,CSAKWDRGALSEQFF
TRBJ2-7,.,TRBV30,.,TGTGCCTGGAGTCCGGTGAGCTACGAGCAGTACTTC,CAWSPVSYEQYF
TRBJ2-2,TRBD1,TRBV10-3,.,TGTGCCAGCAGTGAGGGGACAGGGGCGGGCGAGCTGTTTTTT,CASSEGTGAGELFF
TRBJ1-2,.,TRBV5-8,.,TGTGCCAGCAGCAAGATTGTTGACGGCTATGGCTACACCTTC,CASSKIVDGYGYTF
TRBJ1-5,.,TRBV10-3,.,.,CASQGPYEQFFGPGTRLQHF
TRBJ1-2,TRBD1,TRBV6-5,.,TGTGCCAGCAGTTACTCGGACAGGGTGAGGGGCTACACCTTC,CASSYSDRVRGYTF
TRBJ2-1,TRBD2,TRBV19,many,TGTGCCAGCTGTAGCGGGAGGGCCAGTAATGAGCAGTTCTTC,CASCSGRASNEQFF
TRBJ2-7,.,TRBV20-1,many,TGCAGTGCTAGAGACCCAGTGGACATCTACGAGCAGTACTTC,CSARDPVDIYEQYF
TRBJ2-3,TRBD1,TRBV4-1,many,TGCGCCAGCAGCCCGGGACAGGGCACAGATACGCAGTATTTT,CASSPGQGTDTQYF
TRBJ2-1,TRBD2,TRBV2,once,TGTGCCAGCATCCAAAATGGGGGACTAGCCTACAATGAGCAGTTCTTC,CASIQNGGLAYNEQFF
TRBJ1-5,.,TRBV7-6,.,TGTGCCAGCAGCCCCGGGCGAGGCCTCGGCAGCAATCAGCCCCAGCATTTT,CASSPGRGLGSNQPQHF
TRBJ2-6,TRBD2,TRBV6-1,few,TGTGCCAGCAGTGAGGGACTAGCGGGAGCCAACGTCCTGACTTTC,CASSEGLAGANVLTF
TRBJ2-3,TRBD2,TRBV2,.,TGTGCCCTCGCAGAAGGGACTAGCGGGGGGTCAGATACGCAGTATTTT,CALAEGTSGGSDTQYF
TRBJ1-5,.,TRBV6-5,.,TGTGCCAGCAGTTACACGGGGGTGGAGGGACAGCCCCAGCATTTT,CASSYTGVEGQPQHF
TRBJ2-1,.,TRBV11-3,.,TGTGCCAGCAGATCAAGTCATGAGCAGTTCTTC,CASRSSHEQFF
TRBJ1-2,.,TRBV10-3,many,TGTGCCATCACCGCAGGGGCATATGACTATGGCTACACCTTC,CAITAGAYDYGYTF
TRBJ1-5,TRBD1,TRBV11-1,.,TGTACCAGCAGCTTAGGACAGGGCGTGCAGCCCCAGCATTTT,CTSSLGQGVQPQHF
TRBJ2-7,.,TRBV7-2,many,TGTGCCAGCAGCTTCTCGCACCCTAGTACGAGCTCCTACGAGCAGTACTTC,CASSFSHPSTSSYEQYF
TRBJ2-1,TRBD2,TRBV3-1,many,TGTGCCAGCAGCGCCCGGGACTATCGCCTCAATGAGCAGTTCTTC,CASSARDYRLNEQFF